This TCR beta chain was documented in a study of early stage breast cancer tumors. Looking at the study overall: Each sample averaged approximately 9.6-fold read coverage.

This clone was seen more than once but under ten times. Its antigen is unknown. General study findings and limits: Enriched TCRB sequences shared across patients were mostly commonly generated sequences.

Assay: immunoSEQ multiplex PCR; the TCRdb copy retains only in-frame clones and omits some. The table records roughly 30,000 clones, around 75% of them present only once. V was cut by 4 bases and J by 0 bases, with 16 bases left in between. Germline V gene data show CDR1 as KGHSH and CDR2 as LQKENI. The CDR3 consists of 18 residues. The chain is built from TRBV18 and TRBJ2-6; D is possibly TRBD2 (5 bases). Sequencing used blood. The clonotype was recovered from a person in their 40s with breast cancer. The CDR3 DNA follows: TGTGCCAGCTCACAGGGCAACGGGATTTCCTCTGGGGCCAACGTCCTGACTTTC. It specifies CASSQGNGISSGANVLTF.